These 14 T cell receptor beta chains share one sample of origin, sequenced in a study of radiotherapy plus CTLA-4 blockade in lung cancer. Only in-frame clones appear in the TCRdb table, and some are missing; sequencing was by immunoSEQ multiplex PCR. The repertoire holds about 91,000 clones, about two thirds seen once, with about 14% in the top ten. This sample comprised peripheral blood, obtained from a patient treated with radiotherapy plus ipilimumab. These receptors all come from a human donor with non-small cell lung cancer that progressed on radiotherapy plus ipilimumab.

The chain is built from TRBV6-6 and TRBJ2-7; TRBD2 is a possible D gene (6 bases). CDR1 and CDR2 (germline): MNHNY, SVGAGI (reference sequence). CDR3 size: 14 residues. The V gene lost 0 bases and the J gene lost 4 bases, with 10 bases spanning the gap. CDR3 sequence: CASSYSGRLYEQYF. DNA of the CDR3: TGTGCCAGCAGTTACTCTGGGAGGCTGTACGAGCAGTACTTC.

CDR3 region: CASSSPGLFSGNTIYF. In nucleotides, the CDR3 is TGTGCCAGCAGTTCCCCGGGCCTTTTCTCTGGAAACACCATATATTTT. V and J are TRBV28 and TRBJ1-3; D unresolved. Trimming pared 4 bases from V and 0 bases from J, leaving 13 bases between. The CDR3 has 16 amino acids. In germline, CDR1 is MDHEN, CDR2 SYDVKM.

The CDR3 nucleotides are TGTGCCAGCAGGGACAGATACGAGCAGTACTTC. Its translation is CASRDRYEQYF. This chain links TRBV6-1 with TRBJ2-7; possible D gene TRBD1, 6 bases. Trimming left V 6 bases short and J 4 bases short, with 7 bases between. The CDR3 extends over 11 amino acids. Germline CDR1 and CDR2: MNHNS and SASEGT.

The genes are TRBV19 and TRBJ2-1; possible D gene TRBD1, 5 bases. Per germline, CDR1 LNHDA and CDR2 SQIVND (reference sequence). V lost 3 bases and J lost 8, with 20 bases in between. The CDR3 sequence is 16 residues long. This CDR3 is CASSMGQGGPGDEQFF. CDR3 nucleotides: TGTGCCAGTAGTATGGGGCAGGGTGGACCTGGGGATGAGCAGTTCTTC.

This clone came up once. This chain links TRBV5-4 with TRBJ2-5; 12 bases align to TRBD1. The CDR3 has 17 amino acids. Germline V lookup: CDR1 SGHNT, CDR2 YYREEE (reference sequence). J gave up 4 bases and V 4 bases, and 11 bases lay outside the gene matches. CDR3 region: CASSTPSGQGAGETQYF. The DNA of the CDR3 is TGTGCCAGCAGCACACCTTCGGGACAGGGGGCTGGAGAGACCCAGTACTTC.

The chain is built from TRBV21-1 and TRBJ2-5; the D call of TRBD1 is as the table states it, not checked on the DNA. TRBV21-1 is designated a pseudogene. The CDR3 loop spans 15 amino acids. The CDR3 coding sequence is TGTGCCAGCAGGCCACAACAGGGGGTAGGAGAGACCCAGTACTTC. Encoded protein: CASRPQQGVGETQYF.

This chain joins TRBV27 and TRBJ1-3; 12 nucleotides align to TRBD1. The V segment lost 6 bases and the J segment 2 bases; nucleotides outside the gene matches: 8. This CDR3 contains 17 residues. Germline V gene data show CDR1 as MNHEY and CDR2 as SMNVEV (reference sequence). The CDR3 DNA reads TGTGCCAGCAGCCCTTTGGGACAGGGGGCGGCTGGAAACACCATATATTTT. Translating gives CASSPLGQGAAGNTIYF.

V usage is TRBV4-1 and J usage is TRBJ1-2, with D uncertain. The CDR3 consists of 15 residues. The ends were cut back, 1 base at V and 3 bases at J, with 12 bases in the middle. Germline-derived CDR1 and CDR2 are MGHRA and YSYEKL. The DNA of the CDR3 is TGCGCCAGCAGCCAAGTACTTGGCCAGGACTATGGCTACACCTTC. Its protein is CASSQVLGQDYGYTF.

CDR3 DNA sequence: TGTGCCAGCAGCGTAGAAGGCAGCGACTCCTACGAGCAGTACTTC. Its protein product is CASSVEGSDSYEQYF. V usage is TRBV9 and J usage is TRBJ2-7; D is unclear. The ends were cut back, 0 bases at V and 0 bases at J, with 10 bases in the middle. The CDR3 extends over 15 amino acids. CDR1 is SGDLS, CDR2 YYNGEE, per germline.

This clone appeared a few times. The chain uses TRBV7-8 and TRBJ2-7; a possible D gene is TRBD1 (6 bases). CDR1 is SGHVS and CDR2 is FQNEAQ in the germline V gene. The CDR3 is 15 amino acids. Trimming left V 5 bases short and J 5 bases short, with 19 bases between. The CDR3 bases are TGTGCCAGCAGCCCAGGAGTAGGGGGAAGCCACGAGCAGTACTTC. Protein product: CASSPGVGGSHEQYF.

CDR3 nucleotides: TGTGCCAGCAGTGACTCGGGACAGGGTGCTAACTATGGCTACACCTTC. Amino acids: CASSDSGQGANYGYTF. This chain links TRBV25-1 with TRBJ1-2; 9 nucleotides agree with TRBD1. Germline-derived CDR1 and CDR2 are MGHDK and SYGVNS. The CDR3 covers 16 residues. V lost 3 bases to trimming and J lost 0 bases; unmatched junction nucleotides: 5.

The V and J genes are TRBV13 and TRBJ2-1, with D unclear. From germline, CDR1 is PRHDT and CDR2 FYEKMQ (reference sequence). CDR3 length: 12 amino acids. Trimming stripped 4 bases from V and 10 bases from J, with 11 bases between. The CDR3 protein is CASSSLGYEQFF. The CDR3 bases are TGTGCCAGCAGCTCGTTGGGGTACGAGCAGTTCTTC.

The chain is built from TRBV9 and TRBJ1-3; no firm D call. V was pared by 0 bases and J by 0 bases, with 10 bases between. This CDR3 spans 16 amino acids. Germline assignment: CDR1 SGDLS and CDR2 YYNGEE. This CDR3 is CASSVEPQGSGNTIYF. CDR3 in DNA: TGTGCCAGCAGCGTAGAGCCACAAGGCTCTGGAAACACCATATATTTT.

The chain joins TRBV7-2 to TRBJ1-4; TRBD1 aligns across 7 bases. Germline V gene sequence: CDR1 SGHTA, CDR2 FQGNSA. This CDR3 comprises 13 residues. J lost 5 bases, V lost 8 bases, and 5 bases had no gene match. The CDR3 is CASGDSVNEKLFF. Here the CDR3 DNA reads TGTGCCAGCGGGGACAGCGTCAATGAAAAACTGTTTTTT.